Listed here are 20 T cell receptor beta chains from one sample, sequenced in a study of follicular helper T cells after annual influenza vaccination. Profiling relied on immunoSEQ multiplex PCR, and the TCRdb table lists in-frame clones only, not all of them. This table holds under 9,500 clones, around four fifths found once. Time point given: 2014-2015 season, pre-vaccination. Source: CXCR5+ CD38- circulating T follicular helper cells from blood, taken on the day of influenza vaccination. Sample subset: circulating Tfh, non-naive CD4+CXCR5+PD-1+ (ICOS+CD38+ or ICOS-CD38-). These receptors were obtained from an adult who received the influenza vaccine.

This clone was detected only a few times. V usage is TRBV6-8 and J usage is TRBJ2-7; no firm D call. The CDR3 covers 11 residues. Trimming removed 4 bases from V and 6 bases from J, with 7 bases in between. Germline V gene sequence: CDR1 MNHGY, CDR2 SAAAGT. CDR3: CASSSSAEQYF. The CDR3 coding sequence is TGTGCCAGCAGTTCCAGCGCCGAGCAGTACTTC.

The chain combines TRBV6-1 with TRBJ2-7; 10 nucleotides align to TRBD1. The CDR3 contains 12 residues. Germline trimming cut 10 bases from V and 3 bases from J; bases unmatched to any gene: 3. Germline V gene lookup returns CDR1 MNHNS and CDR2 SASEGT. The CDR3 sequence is CATRTGGYEQYF. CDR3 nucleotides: TGTGCCACCCGGACAGGGGGCTACGAGCAGTACTTC.

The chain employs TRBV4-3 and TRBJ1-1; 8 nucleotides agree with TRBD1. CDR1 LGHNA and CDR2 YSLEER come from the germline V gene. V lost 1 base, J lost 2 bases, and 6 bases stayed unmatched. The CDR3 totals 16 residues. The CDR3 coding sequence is TGCGCCAGCAGCCAAGTTCTAGGACAGGGAAACACTGAAGCTTTCTTT. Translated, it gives CASSQVLGQGNTEAFF.

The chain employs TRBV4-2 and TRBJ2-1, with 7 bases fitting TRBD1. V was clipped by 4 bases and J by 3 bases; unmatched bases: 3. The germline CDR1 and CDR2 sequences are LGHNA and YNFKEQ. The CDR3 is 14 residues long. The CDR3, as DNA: TGTGCCAGCAGCCCCCAGGGGGACTACAATGAGCAGTTCTTC. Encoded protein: CASSPQGDYNEQFF.

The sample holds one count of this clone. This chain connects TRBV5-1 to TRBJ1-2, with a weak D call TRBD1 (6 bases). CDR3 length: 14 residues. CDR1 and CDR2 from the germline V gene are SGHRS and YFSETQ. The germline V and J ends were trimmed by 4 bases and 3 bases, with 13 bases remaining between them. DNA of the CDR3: TGCGCCAGCAGCCCAGGACAGTATGACTATGGCTACACCTTC. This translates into CASSPGQYDYGYTF.

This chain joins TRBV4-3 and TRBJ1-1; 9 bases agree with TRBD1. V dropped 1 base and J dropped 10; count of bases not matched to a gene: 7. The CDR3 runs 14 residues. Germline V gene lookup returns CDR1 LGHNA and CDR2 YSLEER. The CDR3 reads CASSQAPGQGIAFF. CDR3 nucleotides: TGCGCCAGCAGCCAAGCGCCCGGACAGGGGATAGCTTTCTTT.

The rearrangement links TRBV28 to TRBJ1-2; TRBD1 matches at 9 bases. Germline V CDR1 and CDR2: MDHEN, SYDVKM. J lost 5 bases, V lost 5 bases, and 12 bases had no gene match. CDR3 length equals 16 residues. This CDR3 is CASSQGEDRGRYGYTF. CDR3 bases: TGTGCCAGCAGTCAGGGGGAGGACAGGGGACGATATGGCTACACCTTC.

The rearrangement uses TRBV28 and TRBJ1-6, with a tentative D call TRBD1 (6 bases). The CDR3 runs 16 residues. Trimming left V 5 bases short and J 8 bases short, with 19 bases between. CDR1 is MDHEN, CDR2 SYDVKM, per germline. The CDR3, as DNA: TGTGCCAGCAGTATCTCATCCGGACAGATGGATTCACCCCTCCACTTT. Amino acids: CASSISSGQMDSPLHF.

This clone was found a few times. The DNA of the CDR3 is TGTGCCAGCAGCTCAGGAGGGGGCGTTGAGACCCAGTACTTC. Its protein is CASSSGGGVETQYF. V is TRBV7-2 and J is TRBJ2-5; maybe TRBD1 (7 bases). The V and J ends lost 4 bases and 5 bases respectively, with 14 bases between them. Germline loops: CDR1 SGHTA, CDR2 FQGNSA. CDR3 length: 14 residues.

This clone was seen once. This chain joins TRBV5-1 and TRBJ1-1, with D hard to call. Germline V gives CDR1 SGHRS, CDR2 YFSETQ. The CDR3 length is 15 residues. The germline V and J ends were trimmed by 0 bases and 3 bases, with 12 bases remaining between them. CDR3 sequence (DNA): TGCGCCAGCAGCTTGGGCGGGGAGTGGGACACTGAAGCTTTCTTT. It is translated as CASSLGGEWDTEAFF.

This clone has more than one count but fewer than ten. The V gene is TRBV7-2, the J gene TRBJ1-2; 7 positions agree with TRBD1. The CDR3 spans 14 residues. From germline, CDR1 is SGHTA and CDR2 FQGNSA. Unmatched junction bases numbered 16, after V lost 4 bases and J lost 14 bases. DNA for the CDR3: TGTGCCAGCAGCTCGCGGACAGGCCGTGGGCGCGGGACCTTC. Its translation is CASSSRTGRGRGTF.

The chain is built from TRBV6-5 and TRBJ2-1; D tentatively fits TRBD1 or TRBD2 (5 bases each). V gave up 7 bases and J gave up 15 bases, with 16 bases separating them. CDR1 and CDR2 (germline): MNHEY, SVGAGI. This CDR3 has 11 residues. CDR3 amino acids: CASNSLGATFF. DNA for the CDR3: TGTGCCAGCAATTCACTAGGGGCTACGTTCTTC.

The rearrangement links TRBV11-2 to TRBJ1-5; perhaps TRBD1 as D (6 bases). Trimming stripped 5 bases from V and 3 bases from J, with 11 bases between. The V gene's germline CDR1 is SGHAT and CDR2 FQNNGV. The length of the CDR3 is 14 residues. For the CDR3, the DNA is TGTGCCAGCAGCCCTCAGGGGACCAATCAGCCCCAGCATTTT. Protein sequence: CASSPQGTNQPQHF.

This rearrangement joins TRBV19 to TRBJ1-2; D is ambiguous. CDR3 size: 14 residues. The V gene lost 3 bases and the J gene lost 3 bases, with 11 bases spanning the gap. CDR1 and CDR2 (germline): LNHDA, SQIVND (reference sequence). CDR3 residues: CASSMATGYYGYTF. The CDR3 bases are TGTGCCAGTAGTATGGCGACCGGATACTATGGCTACACCTTC.

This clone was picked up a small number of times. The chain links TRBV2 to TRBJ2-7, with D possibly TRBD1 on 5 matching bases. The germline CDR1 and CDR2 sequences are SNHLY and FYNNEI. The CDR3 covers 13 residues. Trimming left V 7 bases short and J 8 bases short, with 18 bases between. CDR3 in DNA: TGTGCCAGCACCCCTTCCCAGGGAAGCAAGCAGTACTTC. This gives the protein CASTPSQGSKQYF.

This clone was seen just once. The CDR3 protein is CASSPGRDSPLHF. DNA of the CDR3: TGTGCCAGCTCACCTGGCAGGGACTCACCCCTCCACTTT. The genes are TRBV18 and TRBJ1-6; TRBD1 might be the D (5 bases). Trimming shortened V by 3 bases and J by 10 bases, and 10 bases separated the two germline ends. The length of the CDR3 is 13 residues. The germline V gene encodes CDR1 KGHSH and CDR2 LQKENI. Drawing the rest from reference TRBV18 and TRBJ1-6, the complete variable domain is NAGVMQNPRHLVRRRGQEARLRCSPMKGHSHVYWYRQLPEEGLKFMVYLQKENIIDESGMPKERFSAEFPKEGPSILRIQQVVRGDSAAYFCASSPGRDSPLHFGNGTRLTVT.

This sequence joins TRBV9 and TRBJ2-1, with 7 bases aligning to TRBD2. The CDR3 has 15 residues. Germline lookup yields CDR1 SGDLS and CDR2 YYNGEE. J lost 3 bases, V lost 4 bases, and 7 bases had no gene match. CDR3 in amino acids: CASSPQRGNYNEQFF. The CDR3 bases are TGTGCCAGCAGCCCCCAGCGGGGTAACTACAATGAGCAGTTCTTC. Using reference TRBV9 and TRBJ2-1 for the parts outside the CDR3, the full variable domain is DSGVTQTPKHLITATGQRVTLRCSPRSGDLSVYWYQQSLDQGLQFLIQYYNGEERAKGNILERFSAQQFPDLHSELNLSSLELGDSALYFCASSPQRGNYNEQFFGPGTRLTVL.

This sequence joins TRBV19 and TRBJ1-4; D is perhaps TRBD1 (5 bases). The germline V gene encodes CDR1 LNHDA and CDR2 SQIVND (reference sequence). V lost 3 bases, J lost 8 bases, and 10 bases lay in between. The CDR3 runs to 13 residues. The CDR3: CASSIQGVEKLFF. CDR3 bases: TGTGCCAGTAGTATTCAGGGTGTGGAAAAACTGTTTTTT.

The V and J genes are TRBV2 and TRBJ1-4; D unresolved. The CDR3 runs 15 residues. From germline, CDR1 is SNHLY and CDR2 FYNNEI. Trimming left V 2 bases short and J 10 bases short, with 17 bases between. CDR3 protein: CASSERDRLLGKLFF. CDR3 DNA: TGTGCCAGCAGTGAACGGGATCGTTTGCTAGGAAAACTGTTTTTT.

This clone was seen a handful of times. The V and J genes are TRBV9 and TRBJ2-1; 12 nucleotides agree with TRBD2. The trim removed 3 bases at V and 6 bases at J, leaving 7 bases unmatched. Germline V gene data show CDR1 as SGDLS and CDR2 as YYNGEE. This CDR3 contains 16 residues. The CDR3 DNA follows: TGTGCCAGCAGCGGGATCGGACTAGCGGGAAGCAATGAGCAGTTCTTC. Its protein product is CASSGIGLAGSNEQFF.